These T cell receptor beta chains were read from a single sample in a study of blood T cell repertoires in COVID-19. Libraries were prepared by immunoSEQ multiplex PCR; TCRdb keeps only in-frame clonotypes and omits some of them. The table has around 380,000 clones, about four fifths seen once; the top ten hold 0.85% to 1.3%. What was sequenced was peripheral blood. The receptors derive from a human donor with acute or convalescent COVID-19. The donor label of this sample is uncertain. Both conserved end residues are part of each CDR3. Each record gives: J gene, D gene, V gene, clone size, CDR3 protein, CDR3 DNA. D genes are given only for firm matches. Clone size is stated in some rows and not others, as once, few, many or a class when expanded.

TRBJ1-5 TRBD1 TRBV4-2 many CASSHGQGRNQPQHF TGTGCCAGCAGCCATGGACAGGGACGCAATCAGCCCCAGCATTTT
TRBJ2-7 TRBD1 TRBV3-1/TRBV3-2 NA CASSRQGNEQYF TGTGCCAGCAGCAGACAGGGAAACGAGCAGTACTTC
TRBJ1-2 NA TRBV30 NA CAWSKERTRYTF TGTGCCTGGAGTAAGGAGAGAACACGCTACACCTTC
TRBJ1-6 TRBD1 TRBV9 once CASSVGRQGNSPLHF TGTGCCAGCAGCGTAGGTCGACAGGGGAATTCACCCCTCCACTTT
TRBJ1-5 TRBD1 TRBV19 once CASIETGEYQPQHF TGTGCCAGTATCGAGACAGGGGAGTATCAGCCCCAGCATTTT
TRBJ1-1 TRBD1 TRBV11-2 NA CASSLAGGGGTEAFF TGTGCCAGCAGCTTAGCAGGGGGCGGGGGCACTGAAGCTTTCTTT
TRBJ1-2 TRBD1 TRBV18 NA CASSPGQGNYGYTF TGTGCCAGCTCACCCGGACAGGGTAACTATGGCTACACCTTC
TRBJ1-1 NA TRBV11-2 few CASSLNVQIAFF TGTGCCAGCAGCTTAAATGTTCAAATAGCTTTCTTT
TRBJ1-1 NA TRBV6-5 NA CASSYLIGARWPEAFF TGTGCCAGCAGTTACTTAATAGGGGCCCGGTGGCCTGAAGCTTTCTTT
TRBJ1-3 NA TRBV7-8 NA CASSLAGSSGNTIYF TGTGCCAGCAGCTTAGCCGGGAGCTCTGGAAACACCATATATTTT
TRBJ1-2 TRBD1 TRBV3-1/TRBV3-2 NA CASSRDRGLGYGYTF TGTGCCAGCAGCCGAGACAGGGGTTTAGGCTATGGCTACACCTTC
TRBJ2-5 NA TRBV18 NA CASSPPGGETQYF TGTGCCAGCTCACCACCCGGGGGAGAGACCCAGTACTTC
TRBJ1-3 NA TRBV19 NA CASIPRGTRGSGNTIYF TGTGCCAGTATCCCCCGAGGGACACGAGGCTCTGGAAACACCATATATTTT
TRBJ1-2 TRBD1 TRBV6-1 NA CASSGQGNLPGYGYTF TGTGCCAGCAGTGGACAGGGGAACTTACCAGGATATGGCTACACCTTC
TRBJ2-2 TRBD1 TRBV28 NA CASSDLGQGSGELFF TGTGCCAGCAGCGACCTGGGACAGGGTTCCGGGGAGCTGTTTTTT